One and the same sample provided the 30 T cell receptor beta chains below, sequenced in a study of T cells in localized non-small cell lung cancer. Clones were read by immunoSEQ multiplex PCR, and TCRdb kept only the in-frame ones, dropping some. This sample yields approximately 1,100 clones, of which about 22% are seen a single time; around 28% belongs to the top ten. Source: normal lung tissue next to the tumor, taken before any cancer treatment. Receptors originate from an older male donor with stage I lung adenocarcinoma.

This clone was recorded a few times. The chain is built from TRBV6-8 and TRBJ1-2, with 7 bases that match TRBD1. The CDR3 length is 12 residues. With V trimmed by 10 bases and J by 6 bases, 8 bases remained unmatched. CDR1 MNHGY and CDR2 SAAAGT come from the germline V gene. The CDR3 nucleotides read TGTGCCATCACTTCAGGGGGGGATGGCTACACCTTC. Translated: CAITSGGDGYTF.

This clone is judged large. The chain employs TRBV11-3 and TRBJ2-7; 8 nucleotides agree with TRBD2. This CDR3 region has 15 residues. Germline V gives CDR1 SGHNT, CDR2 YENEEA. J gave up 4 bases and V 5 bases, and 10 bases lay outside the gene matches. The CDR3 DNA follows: TGTGCCAGCAGCGCCACCGGGACTAGGGGTTACGAGCAGTACTTC. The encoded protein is CASSATGTRGYEQYF.

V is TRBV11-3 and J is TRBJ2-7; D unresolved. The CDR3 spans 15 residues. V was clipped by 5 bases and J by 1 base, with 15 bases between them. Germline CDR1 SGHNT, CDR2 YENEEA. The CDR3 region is CASSPRTGISYEQYF. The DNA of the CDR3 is TGTGCCAGCAGCCCACGTACTGGGATTTCCTACGAGCAGTACTTC.

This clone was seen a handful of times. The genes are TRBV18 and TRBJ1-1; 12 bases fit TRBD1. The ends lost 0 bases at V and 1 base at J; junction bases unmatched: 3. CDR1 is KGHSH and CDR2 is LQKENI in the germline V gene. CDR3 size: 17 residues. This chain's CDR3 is CASSPPGTGGPNTEAFF. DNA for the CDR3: TGTGCCAGCTCACCACCGGGGACAGGGGGCCCGAACACTGAAGCTTTCTTT.

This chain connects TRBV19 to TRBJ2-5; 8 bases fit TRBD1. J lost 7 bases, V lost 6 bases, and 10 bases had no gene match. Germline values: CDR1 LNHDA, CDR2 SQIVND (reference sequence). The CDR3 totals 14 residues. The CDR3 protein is CASSPPGTGTTQYF. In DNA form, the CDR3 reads TGTGCCAGTAGCCCCCCCGGGACAGGTACGACCCAGTACTTC.

CDR3 protein: CASSSLGDSGGPGNQPQHF. CDR3 DNA: TGTGCCAGCAGTTCCCTGGGAGACTCGGGGGGGCCGGGCAATCAGCCCCAGCATTTT. The V and J genes are TRBV28 and TRBJ1-5; possible D gene TRBD1, 6 bases. The CDR3 sequence is 19 residues long. Trimming took 4 bases from V and 2 from J, leaving 24 bases between them. The germline gives CDR1 MDHEN, CDR2 SYDVKM.

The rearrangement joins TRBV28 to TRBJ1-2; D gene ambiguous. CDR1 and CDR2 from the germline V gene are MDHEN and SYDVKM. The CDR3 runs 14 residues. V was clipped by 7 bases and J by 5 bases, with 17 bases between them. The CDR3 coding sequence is TGTGCCAGCACCACCCTAGGAGTGGATTATGGCTACACCTTC. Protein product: CASTTLGVDYGYTF.

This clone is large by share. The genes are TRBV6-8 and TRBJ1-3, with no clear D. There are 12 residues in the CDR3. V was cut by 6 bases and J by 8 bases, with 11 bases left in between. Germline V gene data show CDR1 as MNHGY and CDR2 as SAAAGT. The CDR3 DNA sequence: TGTGCCAGCAGCCCCATATCCCACACCATATATTTT. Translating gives CASSPISHTIYF.

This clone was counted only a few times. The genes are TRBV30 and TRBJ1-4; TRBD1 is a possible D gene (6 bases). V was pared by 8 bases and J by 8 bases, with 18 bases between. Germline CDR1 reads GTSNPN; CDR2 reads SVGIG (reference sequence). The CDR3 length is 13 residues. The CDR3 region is CATEPGQREKLFF. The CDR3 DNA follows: TGTGCCACGGAACCGGGACAAAGGGAAAAACTGTTTTTT.

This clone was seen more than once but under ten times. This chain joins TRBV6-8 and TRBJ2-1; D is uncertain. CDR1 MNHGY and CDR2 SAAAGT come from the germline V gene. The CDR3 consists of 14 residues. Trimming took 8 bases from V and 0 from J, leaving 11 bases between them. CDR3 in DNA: TGTGCCAGCCGTTTAGGCAGCTCCTACAATGAGCAGTTCTTC. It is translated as CASRLGSSYNEQFF.

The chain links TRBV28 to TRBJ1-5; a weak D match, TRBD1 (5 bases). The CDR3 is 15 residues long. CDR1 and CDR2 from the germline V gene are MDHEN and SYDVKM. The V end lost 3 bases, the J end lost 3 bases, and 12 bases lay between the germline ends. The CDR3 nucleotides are TGTGCCAGCAGTTTGGGAGGGGCGTTCAATCAGCCCCAGCATTTT. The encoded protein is CASSLGGAFNQPQHF.

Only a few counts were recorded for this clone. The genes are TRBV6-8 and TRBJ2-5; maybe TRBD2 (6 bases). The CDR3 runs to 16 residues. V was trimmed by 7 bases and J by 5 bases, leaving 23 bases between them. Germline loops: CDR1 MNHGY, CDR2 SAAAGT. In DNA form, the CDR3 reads TGTGCCAGCACCCGGGAGAGGTGGGGTTCGGACGAGACCCAGTACTTC. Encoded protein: CASTRERWGSDETQYF.

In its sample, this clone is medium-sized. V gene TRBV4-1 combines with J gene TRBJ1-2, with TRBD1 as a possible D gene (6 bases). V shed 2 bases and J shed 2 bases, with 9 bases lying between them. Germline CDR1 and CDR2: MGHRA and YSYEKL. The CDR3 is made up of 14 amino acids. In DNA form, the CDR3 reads TGCGCCAGCAGCCAAACAGGGTTGAACTATGGCTACACCTTC. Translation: CASSQTGLNYGYTF.

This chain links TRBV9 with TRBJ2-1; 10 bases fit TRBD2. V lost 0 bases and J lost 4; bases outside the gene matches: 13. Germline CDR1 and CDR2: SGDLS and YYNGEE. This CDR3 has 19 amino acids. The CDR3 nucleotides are TGTGCCAGCAGCGTAGGCCAGCGGGAGGGCCTAGATGTTTACAATGAGCAGTTCTTC. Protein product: CASSVGQREGLDVYNEQFF.

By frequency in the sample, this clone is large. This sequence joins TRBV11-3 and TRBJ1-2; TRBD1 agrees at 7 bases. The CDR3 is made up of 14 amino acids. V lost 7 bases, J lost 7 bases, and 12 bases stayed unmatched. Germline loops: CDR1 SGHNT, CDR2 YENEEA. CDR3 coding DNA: TGTGCCAGCAACGACGGGACAGTATTTTTTGGCTACACCTTC. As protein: CASNDGTVFFGYTF.

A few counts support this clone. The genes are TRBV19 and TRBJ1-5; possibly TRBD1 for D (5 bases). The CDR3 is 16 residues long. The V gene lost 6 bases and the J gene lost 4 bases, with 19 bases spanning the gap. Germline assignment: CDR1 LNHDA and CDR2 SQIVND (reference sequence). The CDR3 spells CASRTQKRTTNQPQHF. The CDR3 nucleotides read TGTGCCAGTAGAACTCAAAAACGGACAACTAATCAGCCCCAGCATTTT.

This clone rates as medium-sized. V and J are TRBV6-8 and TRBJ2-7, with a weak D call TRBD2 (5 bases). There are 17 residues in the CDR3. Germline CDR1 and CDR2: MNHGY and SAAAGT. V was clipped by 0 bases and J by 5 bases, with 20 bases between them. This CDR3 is CASSYSRVSFTRDEQYF. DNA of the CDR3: TGTGCCAGCAGTTACTCTCGGGTTAGTTTCACGCGGGACGAGCAGTACTTC.

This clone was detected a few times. The chain's CDR3 is CASSYPAGSLPGANVLTF. The CDR3, as DNA: TGTGCCAGCAGCTACCCGGCCGGCAGCCTTCCCGGGGCCAACGTCCTGACTTTC. This chain links TRBV11-3 with TRBJ2-6; no definite D call. The CDR3 has 18 residues. V lost 4 bases to trimming and J lost 4 bases, with 20 bases between them. Germline V lookup: CDR1 SGHNT, CDR2 YENEEA. Combining the CDR3 with reference TRBV11-3 and TRBJ2-6 gives the whole variable domain EAGVVQSPRYKIIEKKQPVAFWCNPISGHNTLYWYLQNLGQGPELLIRYENEEAVDDSQLPKDRFSAERLKGVDSTLKIQPAELGDSAVYLCASSYPAGSLPGANVLTFGAGSRLTVL.

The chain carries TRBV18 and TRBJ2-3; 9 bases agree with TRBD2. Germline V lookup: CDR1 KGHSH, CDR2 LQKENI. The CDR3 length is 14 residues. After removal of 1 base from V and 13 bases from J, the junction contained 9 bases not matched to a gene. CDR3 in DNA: TGTGCCAGCTCACCACGCCTAGCGGGACCTAAGGAGTATTTT. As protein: CASSPRLAGPKEYF.

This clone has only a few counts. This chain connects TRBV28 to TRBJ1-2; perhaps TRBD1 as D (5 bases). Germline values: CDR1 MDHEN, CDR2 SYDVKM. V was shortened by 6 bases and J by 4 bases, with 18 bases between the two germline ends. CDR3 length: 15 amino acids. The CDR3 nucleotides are TGTGCCAGCAGAAATCCTCAGGGAGTAGGCTATGGCTACACCTTC. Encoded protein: CASRNPQGVGYGYTF.

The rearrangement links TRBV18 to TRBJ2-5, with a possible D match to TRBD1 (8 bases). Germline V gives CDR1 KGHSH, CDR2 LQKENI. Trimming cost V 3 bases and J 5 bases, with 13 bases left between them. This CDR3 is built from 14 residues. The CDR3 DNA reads TGTGCCAGCTCACCCGACAGGGGAGGGGAGACCCAGTACTTC. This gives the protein CASSPDRGGETQYF.

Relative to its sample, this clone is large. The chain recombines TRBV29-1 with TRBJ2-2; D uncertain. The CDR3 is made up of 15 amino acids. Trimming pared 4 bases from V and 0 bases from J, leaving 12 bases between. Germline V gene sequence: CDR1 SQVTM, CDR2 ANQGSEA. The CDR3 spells CSVVGIDANTGELFF. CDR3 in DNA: TGCAGCGTTGTGGGGATCGACGCGAACACCGGGGAGCTGTTTTTT.

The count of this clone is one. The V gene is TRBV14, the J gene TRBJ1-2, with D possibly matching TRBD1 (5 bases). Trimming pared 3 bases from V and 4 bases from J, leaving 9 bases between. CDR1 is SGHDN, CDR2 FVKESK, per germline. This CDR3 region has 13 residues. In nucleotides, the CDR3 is TGTGCCAGCAGCCAGGGGCAGTCCTATGGCTACACCTTC. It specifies CASSQGQSYGYTF.

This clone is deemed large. The CDR3 loop reads CASSQFRTDTQYF. The CDR3, as DNA: TGTGCCAGCAGCCAATTCCGCACAGATACGCAGTATTTT. The rearrangement uses TRBV14 and TRBJ2-3; D unclear. The V gene's germline CDR1 is SGHDN and CDR2 FVKESK. V was pared by 2 bases and J by 1 base, with 4 bases between. CDR3 size: 13 residues.

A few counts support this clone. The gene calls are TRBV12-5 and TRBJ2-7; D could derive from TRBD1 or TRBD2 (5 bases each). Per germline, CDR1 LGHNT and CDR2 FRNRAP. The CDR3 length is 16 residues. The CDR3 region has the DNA TGTGCCACGTCCCCAGGGTCCGGGACGACGACCTTCGAGCAGTACTTC. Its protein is CATSPGSGTTTFEQYF.

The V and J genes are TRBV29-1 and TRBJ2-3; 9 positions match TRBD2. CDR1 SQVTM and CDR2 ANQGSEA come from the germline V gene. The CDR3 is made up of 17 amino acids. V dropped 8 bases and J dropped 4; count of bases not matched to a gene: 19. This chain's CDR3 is CSLRPTQREVGADTQYF. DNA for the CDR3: TGCAGCCTCAGACCCACACAGCGGGAGGTAGGGGCAGATACGCAGTATTTT.

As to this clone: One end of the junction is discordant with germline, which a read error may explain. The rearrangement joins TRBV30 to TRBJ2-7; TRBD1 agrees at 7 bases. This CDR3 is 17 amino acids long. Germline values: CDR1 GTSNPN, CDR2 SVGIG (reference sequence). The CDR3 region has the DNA TGTGCCTGGAGTGTGCGTTTCAACCGGGACAGCCTGTACGAGCAGCACTTC. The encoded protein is CAWSVRFNRDSLYEQHF.

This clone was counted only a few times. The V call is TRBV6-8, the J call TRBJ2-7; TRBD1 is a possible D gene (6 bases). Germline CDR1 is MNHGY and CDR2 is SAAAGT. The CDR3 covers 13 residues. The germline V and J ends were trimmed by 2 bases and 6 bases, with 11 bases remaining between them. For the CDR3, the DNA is TGTGCCAGCAGTTACCGAACAGGGAGCGAGCAGTACTTC. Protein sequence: CASSYRTGSEQYF.

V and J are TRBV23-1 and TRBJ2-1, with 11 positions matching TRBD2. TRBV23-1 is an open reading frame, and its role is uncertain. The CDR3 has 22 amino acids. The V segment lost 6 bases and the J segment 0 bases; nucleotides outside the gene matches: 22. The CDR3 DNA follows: TGCGCCAGCAGCGCCGGGAGTATTAGCGGGAGGGCCTACACCCTCTCCTACAATGAGCAGTTCTTC. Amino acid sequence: CASSAGSISGRAYTLSYNEQFF.

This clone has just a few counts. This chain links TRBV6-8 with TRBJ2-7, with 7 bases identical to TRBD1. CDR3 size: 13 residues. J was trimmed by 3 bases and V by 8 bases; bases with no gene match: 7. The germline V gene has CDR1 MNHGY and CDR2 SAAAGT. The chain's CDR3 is CASRSRDSYEQYF. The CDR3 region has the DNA TGTGCCAGCCGGTCCCGGGACAGCTACGAGCAGTACTTC.